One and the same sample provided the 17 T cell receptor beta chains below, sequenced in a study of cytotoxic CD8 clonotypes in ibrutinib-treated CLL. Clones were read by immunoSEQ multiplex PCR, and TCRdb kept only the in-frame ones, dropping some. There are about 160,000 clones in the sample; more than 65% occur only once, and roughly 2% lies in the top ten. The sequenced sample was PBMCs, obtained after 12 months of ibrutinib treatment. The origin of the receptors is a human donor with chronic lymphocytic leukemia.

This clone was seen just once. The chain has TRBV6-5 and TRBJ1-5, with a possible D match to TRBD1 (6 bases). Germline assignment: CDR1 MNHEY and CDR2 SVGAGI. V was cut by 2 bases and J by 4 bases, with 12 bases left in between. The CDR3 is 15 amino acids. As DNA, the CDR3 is TGTGCCAGCAGTTACACCGGGGGCAGAAATCAGCCCCAGCATTTT. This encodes CASSYTGGRNQPQHF.

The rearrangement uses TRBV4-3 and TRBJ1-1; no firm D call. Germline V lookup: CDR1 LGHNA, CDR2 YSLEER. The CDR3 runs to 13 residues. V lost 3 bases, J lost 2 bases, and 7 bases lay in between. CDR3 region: CASSHVDNTEAFF. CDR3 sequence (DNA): TGCGCCAGCAGCCATGTTGACAACACTGAAGCTTTCTTT.

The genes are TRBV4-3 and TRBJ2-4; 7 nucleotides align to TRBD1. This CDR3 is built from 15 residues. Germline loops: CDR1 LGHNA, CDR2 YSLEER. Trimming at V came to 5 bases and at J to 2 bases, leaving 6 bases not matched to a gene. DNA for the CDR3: TGCGCCAGCAGCGACCGACAGGGCACCAAAAACATTCAGTACTTC. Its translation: CASSDRQGTKNIQYF.

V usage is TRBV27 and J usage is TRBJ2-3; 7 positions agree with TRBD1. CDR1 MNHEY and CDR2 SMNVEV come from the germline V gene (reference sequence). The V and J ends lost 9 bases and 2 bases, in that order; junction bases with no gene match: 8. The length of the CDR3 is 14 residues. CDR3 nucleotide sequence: TGTGCCAGTTCCCGGGACAGAGACACAGATACGCAGTATTTT. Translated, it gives CASSRDRDTDTQYF.

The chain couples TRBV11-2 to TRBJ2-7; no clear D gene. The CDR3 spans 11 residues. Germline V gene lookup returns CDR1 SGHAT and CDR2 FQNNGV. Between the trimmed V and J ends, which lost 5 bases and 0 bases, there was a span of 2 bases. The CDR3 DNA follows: TGTGCCAGCAGCGTCTCCTACGAGCAGTACTTC. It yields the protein CASSVSYEQYF.

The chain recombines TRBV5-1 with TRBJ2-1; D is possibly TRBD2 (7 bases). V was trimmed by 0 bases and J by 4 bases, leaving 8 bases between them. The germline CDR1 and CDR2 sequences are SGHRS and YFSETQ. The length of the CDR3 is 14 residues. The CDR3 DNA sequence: TGCGCCAGCAGCTTGGAGGGGGGGTACAATGAGCAGTTCTTC. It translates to CASSLEGGYNEQFF.

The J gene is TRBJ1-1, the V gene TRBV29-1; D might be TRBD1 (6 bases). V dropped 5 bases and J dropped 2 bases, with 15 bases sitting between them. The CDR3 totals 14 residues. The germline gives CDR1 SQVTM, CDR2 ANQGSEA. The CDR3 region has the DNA TGCAGCGTTCAAAAGGGGGGCATCAACACTGAAGCTTTCTTT. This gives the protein CSVQKGGINTEAFF.

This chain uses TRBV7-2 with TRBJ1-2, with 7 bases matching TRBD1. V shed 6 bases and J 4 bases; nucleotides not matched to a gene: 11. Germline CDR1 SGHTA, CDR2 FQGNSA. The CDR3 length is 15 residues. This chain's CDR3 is CASRPSDRVSYGYTF. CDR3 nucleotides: TGTGCCAGCAGGCCGTCCGACAGGGTCAGCTATGGCTACACCTTC.

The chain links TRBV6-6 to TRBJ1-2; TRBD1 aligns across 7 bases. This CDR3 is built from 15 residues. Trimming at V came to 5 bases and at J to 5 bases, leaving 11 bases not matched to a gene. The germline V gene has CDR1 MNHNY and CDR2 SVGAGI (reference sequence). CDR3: CASSDRATRRYGYTF. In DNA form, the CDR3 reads TGTGCCAGCAGTGACAGGGCCACGCGACGGTATGGCTACACCTTC.

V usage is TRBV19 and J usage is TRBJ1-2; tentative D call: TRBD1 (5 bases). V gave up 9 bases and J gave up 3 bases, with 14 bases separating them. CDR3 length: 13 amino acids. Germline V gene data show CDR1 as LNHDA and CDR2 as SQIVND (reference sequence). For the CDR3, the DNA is TGTGCCAGCCGGTCGGGGCCTGACTATGGCTACACCTTC. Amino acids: CASRSGPDYGYTF.

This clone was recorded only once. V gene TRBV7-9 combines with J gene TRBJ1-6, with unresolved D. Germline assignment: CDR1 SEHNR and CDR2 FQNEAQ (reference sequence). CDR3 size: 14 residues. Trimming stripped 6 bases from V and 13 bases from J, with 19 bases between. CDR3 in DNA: TGTGCCAGCAGAACTGACCGTGTCTTCGGGCCCCTCCACTTT. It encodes CASRTDRVFGPLHF.

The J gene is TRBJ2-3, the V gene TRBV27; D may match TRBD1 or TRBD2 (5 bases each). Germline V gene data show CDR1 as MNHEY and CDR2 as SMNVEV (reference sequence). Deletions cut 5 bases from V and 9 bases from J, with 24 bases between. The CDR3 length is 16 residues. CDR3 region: CASSLHRTGGQGTQYF. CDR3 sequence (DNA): TGTGCCAGCAGTCTCCACCGGACTGGTGGCCAGGGCACGCAGTATTTT.

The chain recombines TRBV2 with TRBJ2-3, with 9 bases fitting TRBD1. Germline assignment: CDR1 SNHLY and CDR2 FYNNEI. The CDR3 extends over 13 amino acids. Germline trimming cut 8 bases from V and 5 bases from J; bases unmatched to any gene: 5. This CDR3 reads CASDGTGLDTQYF. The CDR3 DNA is TGTGCCAGCGACGGGACAGGGTTAGATACGCAGTATTTT.

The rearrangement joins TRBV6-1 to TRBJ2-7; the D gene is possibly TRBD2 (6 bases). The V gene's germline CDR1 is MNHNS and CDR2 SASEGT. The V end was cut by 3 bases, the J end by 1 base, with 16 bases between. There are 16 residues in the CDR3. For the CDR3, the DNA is TGTGCCAGCAGTGATCCAGCTAGGGCGGGGTCCTACGAGCAGTACTTC. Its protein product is CASSDPARAGSYEQYF.

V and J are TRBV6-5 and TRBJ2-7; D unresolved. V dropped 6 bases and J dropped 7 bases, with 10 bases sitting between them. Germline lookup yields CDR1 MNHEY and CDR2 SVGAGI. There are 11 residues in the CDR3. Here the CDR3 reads CASRSFSEQYF. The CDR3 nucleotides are TGTGCCAGCAGATCCTTTTCGGAGCAGTACTTC.

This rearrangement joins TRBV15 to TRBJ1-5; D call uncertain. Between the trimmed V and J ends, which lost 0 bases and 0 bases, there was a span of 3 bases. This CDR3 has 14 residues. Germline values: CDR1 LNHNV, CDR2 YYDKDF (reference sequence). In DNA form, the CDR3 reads TGTGCCACCAGCAGAGATCATAGCAATCAGCCCCAGCATTTT. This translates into CATSRDHSNQPQHF.

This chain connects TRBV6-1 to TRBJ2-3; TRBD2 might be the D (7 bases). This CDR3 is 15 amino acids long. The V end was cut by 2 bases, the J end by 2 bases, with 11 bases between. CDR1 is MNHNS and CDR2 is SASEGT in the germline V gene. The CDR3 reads CASSEWGGATDTQYF. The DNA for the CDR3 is TGTGCCAGCAGTGAATGGGGGGGGGCCACAGATACGCAGTATTTT.